This TCR beta chain was identified in a study of T-cell reconstitution after alpha-beta-depleted transplantation in children. Germline V gives CDR1 MNHNS, CDR2 SASEGT. The CDR3 totals 16 residues. The junction had 7 bases not matched to a gene; V was cut back by 6 bases and J by 1 base. Findings and caveats of the study: By about two months after transplant, alpha-beta T cells reportedly arose from several hundred graft clones that had expanded. One year post-transplant, T-cell counts and diversity were largely derived from T cells produced anew. In some patients, recipient T cells and intrathymic progenitors surviving conditioning explained high day-60 diversity.

It was with unique molecular identifiers that the TCRbeta library was prepared. TCRdb reanalysed the PCR reads using MiXCR and keeps one entry per CDR3 protein. Of hundreds of thousands of distinct CDR3 sequences in the sample, roughly 13% were seen once. With respect to this clonotype: Antigen specificity is unknown.

The source was PBMCs, mostly from graft donor cells, collected 360 days after TCRalphabeta/CD19-depleted stem cell transplant. The chain has TRBV6-1 and TRBJ2-2; 8 nucleotides align to TRBD2. This clonotype was sampled from a male patient aged 10 to 17 who had a stem cell transplant for acute myeloid leukemia, so the T cells may come from the graft donor. The CDR3 region is CASRKPGLGNTGELFF. The CDR3 region has the DNA TGTGCCAGCAGAAAGCCGGGACTAGGGAACACCGGGGAGCTGTTTTTT.